This T cell receptor (beta chain) was identified during a study of vaccination effects on CD4 cells after COVID-19. Turning to the study itself: Following the second dose by a median of 72 days, the post-vaccine samples were obtained.

CD4+ T cells specific for antigen were expanded with viral peptide pools by the ViraFEST assay before sequencing. Cultured cells yielded isolated CD4+ T cells after 10 to 11 days. All participants had two doses of either the BNT162b2 or mRNA-1273 vaccine. The healthy vaccine recipients, who had no prior SARS-CoV-2 infection, showed negative nucleocapsid antibodies. Produced via immunoSEQ multiplex PCR; TCRdb's table is partial and in-frame only. The table includes 30,000 to 40,000 clones, approximately 82% detected once. The CDR3 runs to 14 residues. Trimming took 1 base from V and 6 from J; bases not matched to a gene: 2. Looked up from germline, CDR1 is LNHDA and CDR2 is SQIVND (reference sequence). Regarding this clone: Its antigen remains unidentified.

Study-wide findings and caveats: In vaccinees who were healthy, merely 1 out of 255 vaccine-induced clones cross-reacted with common cold coronaviruses. Convalescent patients were scarce in the study, and it lacked early post-infection timepoints.

The origin of this receptor is a human donor who received a COVID-19 vaccine. Some clones in this sample may be carry-over from other donors' samples. The V call is TRBV19, the J call TRBJ1-4, with 7 bases fitting TRBD1. Material: CD4+ T cells from PBMCs cultured with HCoV-NL63 spike peptides, obtained after COVID-19 vaccination. Here the CDR3 reads CASSIAGGDEKLFF. The CDR3 DNA sequence: TGTGCCAGTAGTATAGCAGGGGGAGATGAAAAACTGTTTTTT.